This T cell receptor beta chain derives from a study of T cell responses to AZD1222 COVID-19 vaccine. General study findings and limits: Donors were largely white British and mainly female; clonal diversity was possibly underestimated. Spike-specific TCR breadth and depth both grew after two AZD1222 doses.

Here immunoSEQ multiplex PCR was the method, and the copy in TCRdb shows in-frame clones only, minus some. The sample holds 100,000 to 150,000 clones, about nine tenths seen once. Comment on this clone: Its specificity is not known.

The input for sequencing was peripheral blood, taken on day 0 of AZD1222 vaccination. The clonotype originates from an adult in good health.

The CDR3 DNA follows: TGTGCCAGTAGTATTAACCCAGACAATCAGCCCCAGCATTTT. It specifies CASSINPDNQPQHF. The J gene is TRBJ1-5, the V gene TRBV19; D ambiguous. The germline gives CDR1 LNHDA, CDR2 SQIVND (reference sequence). The CDR3 is 14 amino acids. V gave up 3 bases and J gave up 3 bases, with 9 bases separating them.